A single sample gave rise to the 9 T cell receptor beta chains below, sequenced in a study of blood T cell repertoires in COVID-19. The repertoire was sequenced with immunoSEQ multiplex PCR; TCRdb's copy has only in-frame clones and lacks some. The table lists a few hundred thousand clones, roughly 84% of them singletons, with roughly 3% in the top ten. Sequences were obtained from PBMCs or T cells enriched from blood (not recorded which). The receptors were gathered from a woman aged 25 to 39 who had recovered from COVID-19.

This chain connects TRBV15 to TRBJ1-4, with 8 positions matching TRBD1. The CDR3 is 14 amino acids. J lost 8 bases, V lost 5 bases, and 7 bases had no gene match. Germline CDR1 and CDR2: LNHNV and YYDKDF (reference sequence). The CDR3: CATSDRQGTEKLFF. For the CDR3, the DNA is TGTGCCACCAGCGATCGACAGGGGACGGAAAAACTGTTTTTT.

The chain is built from TRBV27 and TRBJ1-5; the D gene is possibly TRBD1 (5 bases). Germline assignment: CDR1 MNHEY and CDR2 SMNVEV (reference sequence). The V and J ends lost 0 bases and 4 bases respectively, with 13 bases between them. The CDR3 runs 16 residues. CDR3 sequence: CASSLSGSGGNQPQHF. In nucleotides, the CDR3 is TGTGCCAGCAGTTTATCCGGTTCGGGGGGAAATCAGCCCCAGCATTTT.

This rearrangement joins TRBV6-1 to TRBJ1-6, with unresolved D. V was cut by 0 bases and J by 7 bases, with 10 bases left in between. Per germline, CDR1 MNHNS and CDR2 SASEGT. This CDR3 spans 15 amino acids. CDR3 sequence (DNA): TGTGCCAGCAGTGAAGCGAGGCCGCAGAATTCACCCCTCCACTTT. Residues: CASSEARPQNSPLHF.

V usage is TRBV27 and J usage is TRBJ1-2; 7 bases match TRBD1. This CDR3 is built from 14 residues. Germline V gene lookup returns CDR1 MNHEY and CDR2 SMNVEV (reference sequence). Trimming at V came to 7 bases and at J to 1 base, leaving 6 bases not matched to a gene. The CDR3 nucleotides read TGTGCCAGCAAAGGGGGCAGGTATAACTATGGCTACACCTTC. This encodes CASKGGRYNYGYTF.

This chain connects TRBV9 to TRBJ2-1, with 11 bases identical to TRBD2. J was trimmed by 2 bases and V by 0 bases; bases with no gene match: 1. This CDR3 has 16 amino acids. CDR1 SGDLS and CDR2 YYNGEE come from the germline V gene. The CDR3 reads CASSVETSGAYNEQFF. CDR3 in DNA: TGTGCCAGCAGCGTAGAGACTAGCGGGGCCTACAATGAGCAGTTCTTC.

This chain uses TRBV5-4 with TRBJ2-5; 14 nucleotides align to TRBD2. Germline V gene sequence: CDR1 SGHNT, CDR2 YYREEE (reference sequence). V was clipped by 3 bases and J by 5 bases; unmatched bases: 3. The CDR3 has 15 residues. CDR3 protein: CASSSRLAGGETQYF. In nucleotides, the CDR3 is TGTGCCAGCAGCTCACGACTAGCGGGGGGGGAGACCCAGTACTTC.

This clone was counted a single time. V gene TRBV6-5 combines with J gene TRBJ1-6; 7 nucleotides agree with TRBD1. CDR3 length: 13 residues. With 7 bases clipped from V and 9 bases from J, the junction kept 6 bases outside the gene matches. The germline V gene encodes CDR1 MNHEY and CDR2 SVGAGI. The chain's CDR3 is CASTGQFLSPLHF. CDR3 sequence (DNA): TGTGCCAGCACGGGACAGTTTCTTTCACCCCTCCACTTT.

The chain employs TRBV12-5 and TRBJ1-4; D ambiguous. V was trimmed by 1 base and J by 8 bases, leaving 8 bases between them. Germline V CDR1 and CDR2: LGHNT, FRNRAP. The CDR3 has 13 amino acids. CDR3 in DNA: TGTGCTAGTGGTTTGGGTCAGAAGGAAAAACTGTTTTTT. Its protein is CASGLGQKEKLFF.

J is TRBJ2-2 and V is TRBV21-1; TRBD1, as called in the table, went unchecked against the DNA. TRBV21-1 is a pseudogene. CDR3 size: 18 residues. The CDR3, as DNA: TGTGCCAGCAGCCGAGACAGGGGTCGCTTTTGGTTCACCGGGGAGCTGTTTTTT. It specifies CASSRDRGRFWFTGELFF.